These T cell receptor beta chains were read from a single sample in a study of CXCR3-negative and CXCR3-positive naive CD8 T cells. TCRdb re-called the 5' RACE reads; one entry per CDR3 protein, DNA not given. The sample includes some 61,000 distinct CDR3 sequences. Sequences were obtained from naive CXCR3- CD8+ T cells from blood. All receptors derive from a human donor in good health. Some clones in this sample may be carry-over from other donors' samples. CDR3s include the opening cysteine and the closing phenylalanine or tryptophan. Fields, in order: clone size, V gene, J gene, CDR3 protein. Only some rows state a clone size, as once, few, many or a class for expanded clones.

size: .
V: TRBV12-5
J: TRBJ2-1
CDR3: CASGLARVDEQFF

size: .
V: TRBV20-1
J: TRBJ2-1
CDR3: CSAFSGNPYNEQFF

size: .
V: TRBV25-1
J: TRBJ2-7
CDR3: CASSEYDRAYEQYF

size: .
V: TRBV18
J: TRBJ1-2
CDR3: CASSPGLPGQSYGYTF

size: .
V: TRBV28
J: TRBJ2-7
CDR3: CASSFTDYEQYF

size: .
V: TRBV4-2
J: TRBJ2-3
CDR3: CASSRPGGVTSTDTQYF

size: .
V: TRBV6-2/TRBV6-3
J: TRBJ2-1
CDR3: CASSYGLAGASYNEQFF

size: .
V: TRBV7-2
J: TRBJ2-7
CDR3: CASSSVGRTYEQYF

size: .
V: TRBV7-6
J: TRBJ2-1
CDR3: CASSTDHPTSGVTNEQFF

size: .
V: TRBV3-1
J: TRBJ2-5
CDR3: CASSQDERGGGETQYF

size: .
V: TRBV29-1
J: TRBJ1-1
CDR3: CSVSAGTANTEAFF

size: .
V: TRBV29-1
J: TRBJ2-2
CDR3: CSVVSTGELFF

size: .
V: TRBV30
J: TRBJ1-2
CDR3: CAWSDPPPRHGYTF

size: .
V: TRBV19
J: TRBJ1-1
CDR3: CASTTVREAFF

size: medium-sized
V: TRBV28
J: TRBJ1-2
CDR3: CASSLEVAANYGYTF

size: .
V: TRBV6-4
J: TRBJ2-3
CDR3: CASSDGQGADTQYF

size: .
V: TRBV7-8
J: TRBJ2-4
CDR3: CASSLTGDRGTGGFIQYF

size: .
V: TRBV9
J: TRBJ2-7
CDR3: CASSVTGGYEQYF

size: .
V: TRBV25-1
J: TRBJ2-7
CDR3: CASSDQGAGVYEQYF

size: .
V: TRBV6-2/TRBV6-3
J: TRBJ2-7
CDR3: CASSYVGAFSEQYF

size: .
V: TRBV27
J: TRBJ2-5
CDR3: CASSRPQETQYF

size: .
V: TRBV12-3/TRBV12-4
J: TRBJ2-5
CDR3: CASSWSGEETQYF

size: .
V: TRBV20-1
J: TRBJ1-2
CDR3: CSARLEGADYGYTF

size: .
V: TRBV15
J: TRBJ2-2
CDR3: CATAEGFDTGELFF

size: .
V: TRBV29-1
J: TRBJ2-1
CDR3: CSVTGTADNEQFF

size: .
V: TRBV27
J: TRBJ2-7
CDR3: CASSLMDSNPFPSYEQYF

size: .
V: TRBV11-2
J: TRBJ2-7
CDR3: CASSWGPSKSYEQYF

size: .
V: TRBV7-9
J: TRBJ2-7
CDR3: CATEAGSDGEQYF

size: .
V: TRBV12-3/TRBV12-4
J: TRBJ1-1
CDR3: CASGGFMNTEAFF

size: .
V: TRBV6-2/TRBV6-3
J: TRBJ2-2
CDR3: CASSYSKTGSNTGELFF

size: .
V: TRBV12-3/TRBV12-4
J: TRBJ2-3
CDR3: CASNSPGTVKDTQYF

size: .
V: TRBV7-3
J: TRBJ2-1
CDR3: CASSLWTSGGRDEQFF

size: .
V: TRBV15
J: TRBJ2-4
CDR3: CATSREGQSKNIQYF

size: .
V: TRBV20-1
J: TRBJ2-3
CDR3: CSARVDRTTDTQYF

size: .
V: TRBV9
J: TRBJ1-2
CDR3: CASSGQGRDYGYTF

size: .
V: TRBV29-1
J: TRBJ2-7
CDR3: CSVEDFAGERSSYEQYF

size: .
V: TRBV7-8
J: TRBJ2-7
CDR3: CASSNYSGDSYEQYF

size: .
V: TRBV7-7
J: TRBJ2-5
CDR3: CASSLEPGGQETQYF

size: .
V: TRBV7-9
J: TRBJ2-5
CDR3: CASSLGAWEETQYF

size: .
V: TRBV27
J: TRBJ2-1
CDR3: CASSLGAEQFF

size: .
V: TRBV7-2
J: TRBJ2-7
CDR3: CASSSRPGQGSYEQYF

size: .
V: TRBV6-6
J: TRBJ1-2
CDR3: CASTLNDYGYTF

size: .
V: TRBV12-3/TRBV12-4
J: TRBJ1-6
CDR3: CASSPRERDSPLHF

size: .
V: TRBV12-3/TRBV12-4
J: TRBJ1-4
CDR3: CASSWSNRVANEKLFF

size: .
V: TRBV4-3
J: TRBJ2-2
CDR3: CASSQSGLGGDTGELFF

size: .
V: TRBV9
J: TRBJ2-1
CDR3: CASSARGLAGAGDEQFF

size: .
V: TRBV29-1
J: TRBJ2-1
CDR3: CSVEVVRDRVDYNEQFF

size: .
V: TRBV25-1
J: TRBJ2-5
CDR3: CASIRRGPPETQYF

size: .
V: TRBV18
J: TRBJ2-3
CDR3: CASSYGLAATDTQYF

size: .
V: TRBV19
J: TRBJ1-2
CDR3: CASSTAQGLGYGYTF

size: .
V: TRBV29-1
J: TRBJ2-7
CDR3: CSVVGGAFYEQYF

size: .
V: TRBV7-3
J: TRBJ2-1
CDR3: CASSLGQGVSKYNEQFF

size: .
V: TRBV15
J: TRBJ2-1
CDR3: CATSRDPAQVNEQFF

size: .
V: TRBV6-2/TRBV6-3
J: TRBJ1-2
CDR3: CASSPTGGDGYTF

size: .
V: TRBV7-9
J: TRBJ1-5
CDR3: CASSRTGTGGAGNQPQHF

size: .
V: TRBV29-1
J: TRBJ1-1
CDR3: CSVDTDRGHWAFF

size: .
V: TRBV28
J: TRBJ2-5
CDR3: CASSSNTRGQETQYF

size: medium-sized
V: TRBV5-6
J: TRBJ2-1
CDR3: CASSLSGGSYNEQFF

size: .
V: TRBV10-3
J: TRBJ2-5
CDR3: CAISPPGGETQYF